These 24 T cell receptor beta chains originate from one sample sequenced in a study of CD8 T cells in ankylosing spondylitis. The antigens for these receptors are not known. TCRdb re-called the 5' RACE reads through MiXCR, storing one row per CDR3 protein. The table has fewer than 400,000 distinct CDR3 sequences, about 20% seen once; the top ten hold around 17%. Findings and limits, study-wide: Made up of several highly homologous variants, a TCR beta motif appeared characteristic of ankylosing spondylitis blood.

Sequenced: blood, either unsorted or a sorted T cell fraction (not recorded which). The source is a male donor with ankylosing spondylitis.

V is TRBV30 and J is TRBJ2-2; D gene ambiguous. The CDR3 length is 12 residues. Germline V lookup: CDR1 GTSNPN, CDR2 SVGIG (reference sequence). Trimming removed 1 base from V and 6 bases from J, with 6 bases in between. CDR3 coding DNA: TGTGCCTGGAGTGGAGACTCCGGGGAGCTGTTTTTT. Protein sequence: CAWSGDSGELFF.

The CDR3 coding sequence is TGCAGCGGGGGACTGGGCTACAATGAGCAGTTCTTC. Amino acids: CSGGLGYNEQFF. This chain joins TRBV29-1 and TRBJ2-1, with a tentative D call TRBD2 (6 bases). The length of the CDR3 is 12 residues. Trimming took off 7 bases at V and 3 bases at J, with 10 bases between the two ends. Per germline, CDR1 SQVTM and CDR2 ANQGSEA.

At least ten counts were recorded for this clonotype. This rearrangement joins TRBV10-3 to TRBJ2-3; D gene uncertain. The germline CDR1 and CDR2 sequences are ENHRY and SYGVKD. This CDR3 is 14 amino acids long. V was clipped by 3 bases and J by 2 bases, with 9 bases between them. The CDR3 nucleotides read TGTGCCATCAGTGAAGGCCCAGCCACAGATACGCAGTATTTT. It codes for CAISEGPATDTQYF.

This clonotype was detected a few times. The chain combines TRBV7-2 with TRBJ2-7, with TRBD2 as a possible D gene (6 bases). Germline-derived CDR1 and CDR2 are SGHTA and FQGNSA. Trimming took off 5 bases at V and 9 bases at J, with 14 bases between the two ends. This CDR3 has 12 amino acids. The DNA of the CDR3 is TGTGCCAGCAGCCGAGAGGAGGGACCGCAGTACTTC. Translated, it gives CASSREEGPQYF.

This clonotype has just a few counts. V and J are TRBV7-9 and TRBJ2-1; perhaps D is TRBD1 or TRBD2 (5 bases each). Trimming took 8 bases from V and 4 from J, leaving 9 bases between them. The CDR3 totals 12 residues. Germline values: CDR1 SEHNR, CDR2 FQNEAQ (reference sequence). The CDR3 sequence: CASGGYYNEQFF. CDR3 coding DNA: TGTGCCAGCGGGGGATATTACAATGAGCAGTTCTTC.

V and J are TRBV20-1 and TRBJ1-1; TRBD1 aligns across 12 bases. CDR3 length: 17 residues. The junction had 13 bases not matched to a gene; V was cut back by 3 bases and J by 5 bases. Germline CDR1 and CDR2: DFQATT and SNEGSKA (reference sequence). Here the CDR3 reads CSARGGTGGASRTEAFF. CDR3 bases: TGCAGTGCTAGGGGGGGGACAGGGGGCGCTTCCCGGACTGAAGCTTTCTTT.

This clonotype was seen only a few times. The chain is built from TRBV10-2 and TRBJ2-2; no clear D. The germline CDR1 and CDR2 sequences are WSHSY and SAAADI. Trimming took off 5 bases at V and 0 bases at J, with 10 bases between the two ends. This CDR3 has 15 residues. The CDR3 sequence: CASSREHSNTGELFF. The CDR3 DNA sequence: TGCGCCAGCAGTAGGGAACATTCGAACACCGGGGAGCTGTTTTTT.

The CDR3 nucleotides read TGCAGCGTCGCCCGGACTAGCGGGGGCACAGATACGCAGTATTTT. Protein product: CSVARTSGGTDTQYF. The V gene is TRBV29-1, the J gene TRBJ2-3, with 12 bases fitting TRBD2. V lost 6 bases, J lost 1 base, and 5 bases stayed unmatched. This CDR3 contains 15 residues. Germline CDR1 and CDR2: SQVTM and ANQGSEA.

V and J are TRBV29-1 and TRBJ1-4; D is unresolved. V was cut by 4 bases and J by 10 bases, with 16 bases left in between. CDR3 length equals 13 residues. The germline V gene encodes CDR1 SQVTM and CDR2 ANQGSEA. The CDR3 nucleotides are TGCAGCGTTGCTTCGGGTGTAGTGAGAAAACTGTTTTTT. Its translation: CSVASGVVRKLFF.

This clonotype is a singleton in its sample. This chain links TRBV20-1 with TRBJ2-1; D might be TRBD2 (5 bases). V lost 3 bases, J lost 4 bases, and 13 bases lay in between. From germline, CDR1 is DFQATT and CDR2 SNEGSKA (reference sequence). CDR3 length: 14 residues. CDR3 nucleotides: TGCAGTGCTAGCAATAGCGAGAGGTACAATGAGCAGTTCTTC. Translation: CSASNSERYNEQFF.

This clonotype was seen more than once but under ten times. The chain links TRBV7-9 to TRBJ2-3; 10 bases fit TRBD2. V lost 2 bases to trimming and J lost 7 bases; unmatched junction nucleotides: 9. The CDR3 sequence is 16 residues long. CDR1 and CDR2 from the germline V gene are SEHNR and FQNEAQ (reference sequence). The CDR3 spells CASSLSASGSGNTQYF. The CDR3, as DNA: TGTGCCAGCAGCTTATCGGCTAGCGGGAGTGGAAATACGCAGTATTTT.

J is TRBJ1-4 and V is TRBV27, with TRBD1 as a possible D gene (5 bases). Trimming stripped 5 bases from V and 0 bases from J, with 13 bases between. The CDR3 consists of 16 residues. The germline gives CDR1 MNHEY, CDR2 SMNVEV (reference sequence). This CDR3 reads CASSPWDPPTNEKLFF. CDR3 coding DNA: TGTGCCAGCAGTCCCTGGGACCCTCCAACTAATGAAAAACTGTTTTTT.

This clonotype has more than one count but fewer than ten. The chain couples TRBV28 to TRBJ2-7, with D unresolved. Germline V gene lookup returns CDR1 MDHEN and CDR2 SYDVKM. This CDR3 is built from 14 residues. V was shortened by 4 bases and J by 1 base, with 11 bases between the two germline ends. The CDR3 sequence: CASSSMDGSYEQYF. In DNA, the CDR3 is TGTGCCAGCAGTTCAATGGACGGATCCTACGAGCAGTACTTC.

The chain has TRBV11-2 and TRBJ2-3; 8 bases line up with TRBD2. Germline assignment: CDR1 SGHAT and CDR2 FQNNGV. The V gene end was trimmed by 5 bases and the J gene end by 3 bases; junction bases not matched to a gene: 7. This CDR3 region has 15 residues. The CDR3 nucleotides are TGTGCCAGCAGCCGCGCTAGCGGGTATACAGATACGCAGTATTTT. It translates to CASSRASGYTDTQYF.

The genes are TRBV10-2 and TRBJ2-7; D is undetermined. V was clipped by 0 bases and J by 8 bases, with 11 bases between them. Germline V gives CDR1 WSHSY, CDR2 SAAADI. The CDR3 is made up of 13 amino acids. The CDR3 DNA reads as TGCGCCAGCAGTGAGTCCTTACCTACGAAGCAGTACTTC. Translated, it gives CASSESLPTKQYF.

This clonotype was counted only a few times. The chain recombines TRBV12-3 or TRBV12-4 with TRBJ2-1; 13 bases map to TRBD2. The CDR3 extends over 18 amino acids. V lost 6 bases to trimming and J lost 2 bases; unmatched junction nucleotides: 10. In DNA, the CDR3 is TGTGCCAGCAGGACTAGCGGGAGGTTGGGGCGGGCCTACAATGAGCAGTTCTTC. This gives the protein CASRTSGRLGRAYNEQFF.

The chain recombines TRBV10-3 with TRBJ2-1, with TRBD2 matching over 7 bases. The germline gives CDR1 ENHRY, CDR2 SYGVKD. V lost 4 bases and J lost 1; bases outside the gene matches: 4. The length of the CDR3 is 15 residues. CDR3 protein: CAISGRAGSYNEQFF. The DNA for the CDR3 is TGTGCCATCAGTGGGCGAGCGGGATCCTACAATGAGCAGTTCTTC.

The chain employs TRBV19 and TRBJ2-1; D possibly corresponds to TRBD2 (5 bases). The CDR3 spans 15 residues. Per the germline V gene, CDR1 is LNHDA and CDR2 is SQIVND (reference sequence). The V end was cut by 1 base, the J end by 2 bases, with 9 bases between. CDR3 in DNA: TGTGCCAGTAGTATAGGGACGGGAACCTACAATGAGCAGTTCTTC. Amino acids: CASSIGTGTYNEQFF.

The V gene is TRBV11-2, the J gene TRBJ1-2; D might be TRBD1 (5 bases). Trimming pared 4 bases from V and 6 bases from J, leaving 12 bases between. CDR1 SGHAT and CDR2 FQNNGV come from the germline V gene. This CDR3 contains 13 residues. CDR3: CASSWGGGDGYTF. The CDR3 DNA follows: TGTGCCAGCAGCTGGGGCGGGGGGGATGGCTACACCTTC.

The chain couples TRBV5-5 to TRBJ2-3, with D possibly TRBD2 on 5 matching bases. Trimming removed 6 bases at V and 1 base at J, with 9 bases between. Germline CDR1 SGHKS, CDR2 YYEKEE (reference sequence). The CDR3 length is 13 residues. CDR3 loop: CASTRTGTDTQYF. The CDR3 nucleotides read TGTGCCAGCACTCGGACTGGCACAGATACGCAGTATTTT.

This clonotype was recorded a few times. The rearrangement uses TRBV20-1 and TRBJ2-7; D might be TRBD2 (6 bases). V lost 0 bases, J lost 2 bases, and 17 bases lay in between. CDR3 length: 16 amino acids. The germline CDR1 and CDR2 sequences are DFQATT and SNEGSKA (reference sequence). CDR3 sequence reads: CSARDRGSGFPYEQYF. In nucleotides, the CDR3 is TGCAGTGCTAGAGATCGCGGAAGCGGGTTTCCCTACGAGCAGTACTTC.

This clonotype was detected only a few times. This rearrangement joins TRBV20-1 to TRBJ1-6, with D uncertain. CDR3 length equals 13 residues. The ends were cut back, 3 bases at V and 10 bases at J, with 13 bases in the middle. In germline, CDR1 is DFQATT, CDR2 SNEGSKA (reference sequence). Here the CDR3 reads CSARGPGSSPLHF. As DNA, the CDR3 is TGCAGTGCTAGGGGCCCCGGGAGCTCACCCCTCCACTTT.

Remarks on this clonotype: The CDR3 carries no conserved terminal phenylalanine or tryptophan, so it likely arises from a read error. The DNA is omitted, as the CDR3 cannot be located on it reliably, and the CDR3 follows TCRdb's listing. The genes are TRBV24-1 and TRBJ2-3; the table's D call TRBD2 went unverified against the DNA. The V gene's germline CDR1 is KGHDR and CDR2 SFDVKD. Ends included, the CDR3 has 10 residues. The CDR3 sequence: CATRRLAGDA.

As to this clonotype: One base away lies a much larger clone, so this may be a sequencing read error. The gene calls are TRBV7-2 and TRBJ2-4; 10 positions agree with TRBD2. The CDR3 loop spans 15 amino acids. Germline CDR1 SGHTA, CDR2 FQGNSA. With V trimmed by 4 bases and J by 7 bases, 7 bases remained unmatched. The CDR3 reads CASSSDGTSANIQYF. Here the CDR3 DNA reads TGTGCCAGCAGCTCAGACGGGACTAGCGCTAACATTCAGTACTTC.